This passage covers 23 T cell receptor beta chains from one sample sequenced in a study of CD8+ T cells in alopecia areata. The treatment is: oral pan-JAK inhibitor, 5-10 mg twice daily. Extraction and reverse transcription of RNA yielded cDNA as the sequencing template. The table came from immunoSEQ multiplex PCR; TCRdb's copy has only in-frame clones and leaves some out. The data show approximately 160,000 clones, around three fifths seen once. The specimen was CD4+ T cells sorted from blood, collected at week 24, from a patient treated with tofacitinib. These receptors all come from a human donor with alopecia areata.

V and J are TRBV30 and TRBJ1-5; D call uncertain. There are 13 residues in the CDR3. From germline, CDR1 is GTSNPN and CDR2 SVGIG (reference sequence). Between the trimmed V and J ends, which lost 1 base and 6 bases, there was a span of 10 bases. In DNA form, the CDR3 reads TGTGCCTGGAGTGACCTTGGAGGTCAGCCCCAGCATTTT. Translated, it gives CAWSDLGGQPQHF.

CDR3 sequence: CASSYDGTYEQYF. The DNA of the CDR3 is TGTGCCAGCAGTTACGACGGGACATACGAGCAGTACTTC. The chain uses TRBV6-5 and TRBJ2-7; a weak D match, TRBD1 (6 bases). This CDR3 has 13 amino acids. Germline CDR1 and CDR2: MNHEY and SVGAGI. The V end lost 2 bases, the J end lost 4 bases, and 9 bases lay between the germline ends.

This clone was counted between two and nine times. The chain links TRBV7-6 to TRBJ2-1; D gene uncertain. Germline lookup yields CDR1 SGHVS and CDR2 FNYEAQ. Trimming removed 1 base at V and 0 bases at J, with 10 bases between. This CDR3 contains 16 residues. CDR3: CASSLETASSYNEQFF. The CDR3 DNA follows: TGTGCCAGCAGCTTAGAAACAGCGAGCTCCTACAATGAGCAGTTCTTC. Full variable domain (rest looked up from reference TRBV7-6 and TRBJ2-1): GAGVSQSPRYKVTKRGQDVALRCDPISGHVSLYWYRQALGQGPEFLTYFNYEAQQDKSGLPNDRFSAERPEGSISTLTIQRTEQRDSAMYRCASSLETASSYNEQFFGPGTRLTVL.

Written as DNA, the CDR3 is TGCGCCAGCAGCTTGAGCGGGGTGACCTACAATGAGCAGTTCTTC. Its translation: CASSLSGVTYNEQFF. The chain combines TRBV5-1 with TRBJ2-1; 7 nucleotides line up with TRBD2. This CDR3 spans 15 amino acids. Germline assignment: CDR1 SGHRS and CDR2 YFSETQ. Trimming took 1 base from V and 2 from J; bases not matched to a gene: 3.

This clone occurred once. The chain uses TRBV6-5 and TRBJ2-1, with D perhaps TRBD1 (7 bases). The length of the CDR3 is 13 residues. Deletions cut 6 bases from V and 7 bases from J, with 13 bases between. Germline loops: CDR1 MNHEY, CDR2 SVGAGI. The CDR3 region is CASSRQGGNEQFF. The CDR3 bases are TGTGCCAGCAGCCGACAGGGAGGAAATGAGCAGTTCTTC.

This chain connects TRBV5-1 to TRBJ2-3; 11 bases line up with TRBD2. Germline V gene sequence: CDR1 SGHRS, CDR2 YFSETQ. The CDR3 length is 16 residues. Losses at the gene ends were 4 bases for V and 2 bases for J; bases not matched to a gene: 6. In nucleotides, the CDR3 is TGCGCCAGCAGCGGCGGGACTAGCGGAACCACAGATACGCAGTATTTT. Its translation: CASSGGTSGTTDTQYF.

This clone was seen more than once but under ten times. CDR3 coding DNA: TGCGCCAGCAGGAACCTCCCCGCGAACACTGAAGCTTTCTTT. It is translated as CASRNLPANTEAFF. This rearrangement joins TRBV5-1 to TRBJ1-1; D gene unclear. CDR1 and CDR2 from the germline V gene are SGHRS and YFSETQ. V lost 5 bases and J 1 base, leaving 12 bases between the germline ends. This CDR3 is built from 14 residues.

This clone was seen a few times. The V call is TRBV29-1, the J call TRBJ1-4, with 7 nucleotides matching TRBD1. The germline CDR1 and CDR2 sequences are SQVTM and ANQGSEA. The CDR3 is 15 amino acids. The junction had 7 bases not matched to a gene; V was cut back by 1 base and J by 5 bases. CDR3 sequence: CSVEGRQGTNEKLFF. In nucleotides, the CDR3 is TGCAGCGTTGAAGGTCGACAGGGAACAAATGAAAAACTGTTTTTT.

The chain is built from TRBV25-1 and TRBJ2-3; D is uncertain. Trimming removed 3 bases from V and 10 bases from J, with 14 bases in between. The CDR3 totals 13 residues. CDR1 is MGHDK and CDR2 is SYGVNS in the germline V gene. The CDR3: CASSEVVVRAQYF. Written as DNA, the CDR3 is TGTGCCAGCAGTGAGGTGGTAGTTCGTGCGCAGTATTTT.

This chain connects TRBV29-1 to TRBJ2-1; TRBD2 matches at 7 bases. CDR3 size: 14 residues. Germline loops: CDR1 SQVTM, CDR2 ANQGSEA. After removal of 6 bases from V and 10 bases from J, the junction contained 15 bases not matched to a gene. CDR3 coding DNA: TGCAGCGTAGCTCAGGGACTAATCCACGAAGAGCAGTTCTTC. Translation: CSVAQGLIHEEQFF.

The CDR3 region is CASNKGSAPYQETQYF. Written as DNA, the CDR3 is TGTGCCAGCAACAAAGGGAGTGCGCCGTACCAAGAGACCCAGTACTTC. The V and J genes are TRBV11-2 and TRBJ2-5; tentative D call: TRBD2 (5 bases). The CDR3 consists of 16 residues. Germline lookup yields CDR1 SGHAT and CDR2 FQNNGV. Trimming cost V 7 bases and J 0 bases, with 18 bases left between them.

Only one count was recorded for this clone. The chain uses TRBV7-8 and TRBJ1-5; D remains ambiguous. The CDR3 spans 16 residues. Trimming took off 0 bases at V and 2 bases at J, with 11 bases between the two ends. Germline values: CDR1 SGHVS, CDR2 FQNEAQ. The CDR3 coding sequence is TGTGCCAGCAGCTTAGCGATGGGAGGGCGCAATCAGCCCCAGCATTTT. This sequence encodes CASSLAMGGRNQPQHF.

Only a few counts were recorded for this clone. This sequence joins TRBV7-2 and TRBJ2-7, with a possible D match to TRBD1 (5 bases). The germline gives CDR1 SGHTA, CDR2 FQGNSA. Between the trimmed V and J ends, which lost 5 bases and 3 bases, there was a span of 14 bases. The CDR3 loop spans 14 amino acids. This CDR3 is CASSPQKGHYEQYF. The CDR3 DNA reads TGTGCCAGCAGCCCACAAAAGGGGCACTACGAGCAGTACTTC.

The chain employs TRBV27 and TRBJ2-3; tentatively, D is TRBD2 (6 bases). V lost 5 bases and J lost 2, with 11 bases in between. This CDR3 contains 14 residues. Per the germline V gene, CDR1 is MNHEY and CDR2 is SMNVEV (reference sequence). The CDR3 nucleotides are TGTGCCAGCAGTCTCGGGACTCCCACAGATACGCAGTATTTT. Translating it yields CASSLGTPTDTQYF.

The chain joins TRBV2 to TRBJ2-5; D uncertain. Germline V lookup: CDR1 SNHLY, CDR2 FYNNEI. V was shortened by 4 bases and J by 0 bases, with 3 bases between the two germline ends. The length of the CDR3 is 12 residues. The CDR3 is CASSADQETQYF. CDR3 DNA sequence: TGTGCCAGCAGTGCGGACCAAGAGACCCAGTACTTC.

This clone was counted once. The chain employs TRBV18 and TRBJ2-1; D could derive from TRBD1 or TRBD2 (5 bases each). The CDR3 runs 12 residues. Germline loops: CDR1 KGHSH, CDR2 LQKENI. Trimming stripped 3 bases from V and 5 bases from J, with 5 bases between. In DNA form, the CDR3 reads TGTGCCAGCTCACCGGGGGACAATGAGCAGTTCTTC. It specifies CASSPGDNEQFF. Together with reference TRBV18 and TRBJ2-1, the CDR3 gives the full variable domain: NAGVMQNPRHLVRRRGQEARLRCSPMKGHSHVYWYRQLPEEGLKFMVYLQKENIIDESGMPKERFSAEFPKEGPSILRIQQVVRGDSAAYFCASSPGDNEQFFGPGTRLTVL.

The V gene is TRBV4-2, the J gene TRBJ2-2; 9 nucleotides agree with TRBD2. The length of the CDR3 is 14 residues. After removal of 8 bases from V and 4 bases from J, the junction contained 5 bases not matched to a gene. The germline V gene has CDR1 LGHNA and CDR2 YNFKEQ. The CDR3 is CASESGGSTGELFF. For the CDR3, the DNA is TGTGCCAGCGAAAGCGGGGGGTCCACCGGGGAGCTGTTTTTT.

The rearrangement uses TRBV10-3 and TRBJ2-7; 7 positions agree with TRBD1. The ends lost 11 bases at V and 3 bases at J; junction bases unmatched: 7. Per the germline V gene, CDR1 is ENHRY and CDR2 is SYGVKD. This CDR3 has 12 amino acids. The CDR3 here is CAVRDSDYEQYF. The CDR3 DNA sequence: TGTGCCGTTCGGGACAGTGACTACGAGCAGTACTTC.

The chain combines TRBV30 with TRBJ1-1; D uncertain. The V end lost 1 base, the J end lost 2 bases, and 8 bases lay between the germline ends. Germline values: CDR1 GTSNPN, CDR2 SVGIG (reference sequence). This CDR3 region has 13 residues. The CDR3 reads CAWSAGFNTEAFF. The DNA of the CDR3 is TGTGCCTGGAGTGCAGGCTTTAACACTGAAGCTTTCTTT. The variable domain in full, with the rest retrieved from reference TRBV30 and TRBJ1-1, is SQTIHQWPATLVQPVGSPLSLECTVEGTSNPNLYWYRQAAGRGLQLLFYSVGIGQISSEVPQNLSASRPQDRQFILSSKKLLLSDSGFYLCAWSAGFNTEAFFGQGTRLTVV.

This rearrangement joins TRBV5-6 to TRBJ1-2; D gene ambiguous. V gave up 2 bases and J gave up 8 bases, with 7 bases separating them. The CDR3 runs to 11 residues. CDR1 is SGHDT and CDR2 is YYEEEE in the germline V gene. CDR3 residues: CASSFGRGYTF. DNA of the CDR3: TGTGCCAGCAGCTTTGGTAGGGGCTACACCTTC. The full variable domain, with the rest looked up from reference TRBV5-6 and TRBJ1-2, is DAGVTQSPTHLIKTRGQQVTLRCSPKSGHDTVSWYQQALGQGPQFIFQYYEEEERQRGNFPDRFSGHQFPNYSSELNVNALLLGDSALYLCASSFGRGYTFGSGTRLTVV.

The J gene is TRBJ2-2, the V gene TRBV5-1, with D possibly being TRBD2 (5 bases). The CDR3 contains 16 residues. Germline values: CDR1 SGHRS, CDR2 YFSETQ. With 2 bases removed from V and 4 bases from J, the gap between germline ends came to 15 bases. CDR3 DNA: TGCGCCAGCAGCTTAGGTGAAGGGAGCGCCACCGGGGAGCTGTTTTTT. Protein sequence: CASSLGEGSATGELFF. Supplemented by reference TRBV5-1 and TRBJ2-2, the full variable domain reads KAGVTQTPRYLIKTRGQQVTLSCSPISGHRSVSWYQQTPGQGLQFLFEYFSETQRNKGNFPGRFSGRQFSNSRSEMNVSTLELGDSALYLCASSLGEGSATGELFFGEGSRLTVL.

The CDR3 is CASSRTLQGMAFF. In DNA, the CDR3 is TGTGCCAGCAGCCGGACCCTCCAGGGGATGGCTTTCTTT. V usage is TRBV7-3 and J usage is TRBJ1-1, with a weak D call TRBD1 (6 bases). Per the germline V gene, CDR1 is SGHTA and CDR2 is FQGTGA. The V end lost 5 bases, the J end lost 11 bases, and 18 bases lay between the germline ends. The CDR3 runs to 13 residues.

The gene calls are TRBV29-1 and TRBJ2-3, with D unresolved. Germline CDR1 is SQVTM and CDR2 is ANQGSEA. Trimming cost V 6 bases and J 1 base, with 11 bases left between them. The CDR3 extends over 13 amino acids. The CDR3 reads CSVEPEGTDTQYF. The CDR3 coding sequence is TGCAGCGTGGAACCGGAAGGCACAGATACGCAGTATTTT.